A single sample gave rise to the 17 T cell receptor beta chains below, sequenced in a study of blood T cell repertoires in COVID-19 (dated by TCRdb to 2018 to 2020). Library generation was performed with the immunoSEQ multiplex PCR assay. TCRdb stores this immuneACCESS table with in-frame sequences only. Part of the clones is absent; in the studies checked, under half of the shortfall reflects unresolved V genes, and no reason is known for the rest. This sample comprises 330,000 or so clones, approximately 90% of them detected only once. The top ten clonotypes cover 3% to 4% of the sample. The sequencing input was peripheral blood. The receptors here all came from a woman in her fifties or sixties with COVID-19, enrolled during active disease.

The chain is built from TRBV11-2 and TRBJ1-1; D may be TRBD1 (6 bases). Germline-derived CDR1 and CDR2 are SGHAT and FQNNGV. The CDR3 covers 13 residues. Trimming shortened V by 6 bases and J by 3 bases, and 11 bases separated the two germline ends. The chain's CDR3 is CASRSTGHTEAFF. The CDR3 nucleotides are TGTGCCAGCAGGTCGACAGGACACACTGAAGCTTTCTTT.

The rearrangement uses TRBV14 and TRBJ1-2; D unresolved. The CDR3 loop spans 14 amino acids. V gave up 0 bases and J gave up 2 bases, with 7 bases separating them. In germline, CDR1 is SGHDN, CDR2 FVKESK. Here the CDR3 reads CASSQEKRNYGYTF. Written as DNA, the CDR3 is TGTGCCAGCAGCCAAGAAAAGCGGAACTATGGCTACACCTTC.

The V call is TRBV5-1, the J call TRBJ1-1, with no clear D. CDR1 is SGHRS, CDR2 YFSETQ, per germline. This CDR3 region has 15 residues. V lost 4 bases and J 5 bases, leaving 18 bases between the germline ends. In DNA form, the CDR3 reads TGCGCCAGCAGCGGATCAGTCGAGGGTTGGACTGAAGCTTTCTTT. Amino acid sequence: CASSGSVEGWTEAFF.

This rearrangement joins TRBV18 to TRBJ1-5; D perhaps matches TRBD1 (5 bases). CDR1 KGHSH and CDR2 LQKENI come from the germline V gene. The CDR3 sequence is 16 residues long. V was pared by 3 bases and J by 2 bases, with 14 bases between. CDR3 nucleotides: TGTGCCAGCTCACCTTCGCGGGGCGGTGGCAATCAGCCCCAGCATTTT. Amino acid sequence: CASSPSRGGGNQPQHF.

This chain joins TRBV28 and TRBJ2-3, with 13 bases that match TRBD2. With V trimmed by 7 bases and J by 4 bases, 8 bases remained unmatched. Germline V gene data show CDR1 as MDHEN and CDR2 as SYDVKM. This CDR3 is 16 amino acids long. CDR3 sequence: CASIHSGLAGADTQYF. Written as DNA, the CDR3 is TGTGCCAGCATTCACAGCGGACTAGCGGGGGCAGATACGCAGTATTTT. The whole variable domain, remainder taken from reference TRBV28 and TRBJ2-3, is DVKVTQSSRYLVKRTGEKVFLECVQDMDHENMFWYRQDPGLGLRLIYFSYDVKMKEKGDIPEGYSVSREKKERFSLILESASTNQTSMYLCASIHSGLAGADTQYFGPGTRLTVL.

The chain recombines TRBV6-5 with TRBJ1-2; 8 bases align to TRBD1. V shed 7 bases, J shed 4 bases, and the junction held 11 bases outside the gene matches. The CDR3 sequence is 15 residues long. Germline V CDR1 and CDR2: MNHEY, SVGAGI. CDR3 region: CASKQGGARGYGYTF. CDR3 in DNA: TGTGCCAGCAAACAGGGGGGGGCGCGGGGCTATGGCTACACCTTC.

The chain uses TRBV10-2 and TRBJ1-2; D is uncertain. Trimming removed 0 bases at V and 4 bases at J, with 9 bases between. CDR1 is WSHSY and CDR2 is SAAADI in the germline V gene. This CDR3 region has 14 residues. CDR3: CASSESTQRYGYTF. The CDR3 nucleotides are TGCGCCAGCAGTGAGTCGACTCAGCGCTATGGCTACACCTTC.

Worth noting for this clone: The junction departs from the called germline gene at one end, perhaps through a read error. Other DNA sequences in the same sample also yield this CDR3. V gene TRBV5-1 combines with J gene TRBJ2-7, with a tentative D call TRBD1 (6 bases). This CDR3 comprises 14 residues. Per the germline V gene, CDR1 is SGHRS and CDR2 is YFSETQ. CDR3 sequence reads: CASSLGAGSYEQYF. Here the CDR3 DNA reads TGCGCCAGCAGTTTGGGGGCAGGCTCCTACGAGCAGTACTTC.

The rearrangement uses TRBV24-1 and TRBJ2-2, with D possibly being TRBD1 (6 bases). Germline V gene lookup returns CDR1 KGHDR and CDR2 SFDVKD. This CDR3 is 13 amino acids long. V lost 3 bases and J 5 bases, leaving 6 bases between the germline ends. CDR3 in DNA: TGTGCCACCAGTGATGGGACAACCGGGGAGCTGTTTTTT. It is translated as CATSDGTTGELFF.

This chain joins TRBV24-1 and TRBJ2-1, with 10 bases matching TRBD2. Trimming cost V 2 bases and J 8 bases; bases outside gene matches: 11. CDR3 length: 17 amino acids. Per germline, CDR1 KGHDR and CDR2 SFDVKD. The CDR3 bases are TGTGCCACCAGTGATTCCCCCCAGCGGGGGGGCCAATATGAGCAGTTCTTC. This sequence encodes CATSDSPQRGGQYEQFF.

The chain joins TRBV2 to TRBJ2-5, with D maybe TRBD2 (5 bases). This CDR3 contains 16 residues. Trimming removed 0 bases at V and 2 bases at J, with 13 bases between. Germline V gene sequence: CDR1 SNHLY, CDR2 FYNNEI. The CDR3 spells CASSEALGGEQETQYF. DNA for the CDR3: TGTGCCAGCAGTGAAGCGCTCGGTGGGGAGCAAGAGACCCAGTACTTC.

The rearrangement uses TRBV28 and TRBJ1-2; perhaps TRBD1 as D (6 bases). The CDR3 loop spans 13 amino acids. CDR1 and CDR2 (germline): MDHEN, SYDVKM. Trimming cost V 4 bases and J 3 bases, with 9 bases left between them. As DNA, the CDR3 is TGTGCCAGCAGTTACCGGACAGACTATGGCTACACCTTC. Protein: CASSYRTDYGYTF.

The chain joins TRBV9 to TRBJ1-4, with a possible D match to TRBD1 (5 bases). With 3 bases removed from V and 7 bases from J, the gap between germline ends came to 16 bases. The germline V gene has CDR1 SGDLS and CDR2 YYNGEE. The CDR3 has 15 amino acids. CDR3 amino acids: CASSGQGVLGEKLFF. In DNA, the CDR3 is TGTGCCAGCAGCGGGCAGGGTGTTTTGGGTGAAAAACTGTTTTTT. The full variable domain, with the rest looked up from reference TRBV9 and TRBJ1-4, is DSGVTQTPKHLITATGQRVTLRCSPRSGDLSVYWYQQSLDQGLQFLIQYYNGEERAKGNILERFSAQQFPDLHSELNLSSLELGDSALYFCASSGQGVLGEKLFFGSGTQLSVL.

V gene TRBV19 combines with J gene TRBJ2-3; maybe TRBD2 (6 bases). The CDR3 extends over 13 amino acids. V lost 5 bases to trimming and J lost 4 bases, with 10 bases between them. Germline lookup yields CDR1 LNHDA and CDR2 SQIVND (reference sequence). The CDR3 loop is CASSPTGADTQYF. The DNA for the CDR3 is TGTGCCAGTAGTCCTACGGGGGCAGATACGCAGTATTTT. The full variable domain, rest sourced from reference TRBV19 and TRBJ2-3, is DGGITQSPKYLFRKEGQNVTLSCEQNLNHDAMYWYRQDPGQGLRLIYYSQIVNDFQKGDIAEGYSVSREKKESFPLTVTSAQKNPTAFYLCASSPTGADTQYFGPGTRLTVL.

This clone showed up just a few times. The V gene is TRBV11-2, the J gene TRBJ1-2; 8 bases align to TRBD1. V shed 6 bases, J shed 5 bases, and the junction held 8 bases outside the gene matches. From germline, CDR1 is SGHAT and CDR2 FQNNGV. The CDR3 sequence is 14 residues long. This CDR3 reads CASSKDRADYGYTF. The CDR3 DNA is TGTGCCAGCAGTAAGGACAGGGCGGATTATGGCTACACCTTC.

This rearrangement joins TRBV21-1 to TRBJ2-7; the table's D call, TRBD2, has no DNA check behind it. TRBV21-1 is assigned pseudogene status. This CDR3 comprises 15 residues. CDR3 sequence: CASSPGGGPPYEQYF. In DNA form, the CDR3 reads TGTGCCAGCAGCCCGGGGGGGGGTCCCCCCTACGAGCAGTACTTC.

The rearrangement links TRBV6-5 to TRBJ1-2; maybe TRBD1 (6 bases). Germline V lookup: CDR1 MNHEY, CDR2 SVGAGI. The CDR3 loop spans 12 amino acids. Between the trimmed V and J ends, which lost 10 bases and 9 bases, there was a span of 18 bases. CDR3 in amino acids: CAITGPQGSYTF. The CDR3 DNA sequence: TGTGCCATCACAGGGCCCCAGGGGAGCTACACCTTC.